One T cell receptor (beta chain) is described in this entry. What it recognizes is unknown. The CDR3 is 15 residues long. Germline lookup yields CDR1 SQVTM and CDR2 ANQGSEA. V was clipped by 7 bases and J by 2 bases; unmatched bases: 11. TCRdb's table, derived via immunoSEQ multiplex PCR, lists solely in-frame clones and lacks some. The table lists under 150,000 clones, 70% to 90% of them singletons. This sample is part of a study of T cell responses to AZD1222 COVID-19 vaccine. General study points: Reports say nearly half of spike-specific TCRs go after unmutated variant regions.

This receptor was taken from an adult in good health. The sequencing here drew on peripheral blood, taken on day 0 of AZD1222 vaccination. The V call is TRBV29-1, the J call TRBJ2-1; 7 bases align to TRBD2. CDR3 sequence reads: CSAKRPSGTYNEQFF. CDR3 nucleotide sequence: TGCAGCGCCAAGCGGCCTAGCGGAACCTACAATGAGCAGTTCTTC.